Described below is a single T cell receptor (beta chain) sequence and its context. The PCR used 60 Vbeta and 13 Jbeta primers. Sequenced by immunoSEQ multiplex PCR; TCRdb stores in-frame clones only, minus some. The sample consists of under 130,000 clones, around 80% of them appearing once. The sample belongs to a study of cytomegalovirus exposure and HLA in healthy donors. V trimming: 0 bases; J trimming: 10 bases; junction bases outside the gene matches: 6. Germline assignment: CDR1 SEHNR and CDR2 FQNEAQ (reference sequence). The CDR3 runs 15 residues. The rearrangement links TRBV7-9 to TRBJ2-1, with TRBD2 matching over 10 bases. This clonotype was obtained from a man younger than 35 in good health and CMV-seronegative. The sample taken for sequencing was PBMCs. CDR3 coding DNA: TGTGCCAGCAGCTTAGCGAGCGGGAGGGCCAGGGAGCAGTTCTTC. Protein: CASSLASGRAREQFF.